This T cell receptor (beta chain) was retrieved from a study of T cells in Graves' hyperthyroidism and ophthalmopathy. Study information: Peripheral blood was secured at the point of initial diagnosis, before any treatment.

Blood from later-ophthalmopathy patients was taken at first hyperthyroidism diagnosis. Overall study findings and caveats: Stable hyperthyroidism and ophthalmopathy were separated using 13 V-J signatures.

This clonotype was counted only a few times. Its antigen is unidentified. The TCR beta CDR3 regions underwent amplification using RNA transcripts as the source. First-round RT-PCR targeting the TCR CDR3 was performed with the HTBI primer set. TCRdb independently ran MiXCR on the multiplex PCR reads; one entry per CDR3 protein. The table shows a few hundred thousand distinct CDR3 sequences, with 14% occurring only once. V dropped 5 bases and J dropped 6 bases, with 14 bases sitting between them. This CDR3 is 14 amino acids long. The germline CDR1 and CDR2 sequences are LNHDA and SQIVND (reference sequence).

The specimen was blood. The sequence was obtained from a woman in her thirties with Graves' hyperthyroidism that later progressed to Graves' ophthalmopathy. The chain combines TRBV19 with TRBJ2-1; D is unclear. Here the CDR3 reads CASSSQVGPNEQFF. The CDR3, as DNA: TGTGCCAGTAGTTCCCAGGTAGGACCCAATGAGCAGTTCTTC.